These 29 T cell receptor beta chains came from one sample sequenced in a study of blood T cells in healthy people across ages. With a J-beta primer mix and a sample-barcoded 5' primer, a second PCR ran about 7 to 11 cycles. Using its own MiXCR run on the 5' RACE reads, TCRdb lists one record per CDR3 protein. The sample has 1.8 million or so distinct CDR3 sequences; approximately 39% are singletons. The specimen sequenced was blood. Source of these receptors: a human donor in good health.

The chain has TRBV29-1 and TRBJ2-1; 10 nucleotides agree with TRBD2. The V gene end was trimmed by 7 bases and the J gene end by 4 bases; junction bases not matched to a gene: 13. Germline V CDR1 and CDR2: SQVTM, ANQGSEA. The CDR3 covers 16 residues. CDR3 bases: TGCAGCGCCCCCCTAGCGGGAGCTACTTTTTACAATGAGCAGTTCTTC. This gives the protein CSAPLAGATFYNEQFF.

This clonotype was counted between two and nine times. The chain combines TRBV20-1 with TRBJ1-4; 11 nucleotides line up with TRBD1. V gave up 6 bases and J gave up 10 bases; unmatched junction bases: 7. Looked up from germline, CDR1 is DFQATT and CDR2 is SNEGSKA (reference sequence). CDR3 length equals 13 residues. CDR3 coding DNA: TGCAGTGCCCCAGGACAGGGGGCAGGAAAACTGTTTTTT. As protein: CSAPGQGAGKLFF.

This clonotype has a handful of counts. Relative to the germline gene, one junction end is altered; a read error may explain this. This chain joins TRBV7-9 and TRBJ1-5; D gene uncertain. This CDR3 is 12 amino acids long. Germline CDR1 and CDR2: SEHNR and FQNEAQ (reference sequence). CDR3 protein: CASSLAWQPQHF. The CDR3 DNA is TGTGCCAGCAGTTTAGCTTGGCAGCCCCAGCATTTT.

The V call is TRBV15, the J call TRBJ2-7; a weak D match, TRBD1 (6 bases). V lost 0 bases and J lost 7, with 13 bases in between. This CDR3 comprises 14 residues. The germline V gene has CDR1 LNHNV and CDR2 YYDKDF (reference sequence). As DNA, the CDR3 is TGTGCCACCAGCAGAGATCGTTCCAGGGGAGAGCAGTACTTC. The encoded protein is CATSRDRSRGEQYF.

This clonotype is a singleton in its sample. A read error is possible here, since a much larger clone lies one base away. V usage is TRBV29-1 and J usage is TRBJ2-5; 8 bases map to TRBD1. Germline-derived CDR1 and CDR2 are SQVTM and ANQGSEA. V lost 6 bases to trimming and J lost 11 bases; unmatched junction nucleotides: 17. There are 14 residues in the CDR3. The CDR3 region is CSVGRDRGYNEQYF. In nucleotides, the CDR3 is TGCAGCGTGGGGCGTGACAGGGGCTACAATGAGCAGTACTTC.

With respect to this clonotype: Germline is not matched at one junction end, which may reflect a read error. The chain links TRBV3-1 to TRBJ2-1; D call uncertain. Germline CDR1 reads LGHDT; CDR2 reads YNNKEL (reference sequence). The CDR3 spans 11 residues. CDR3 sequence: CASSFLDERFF. DNA of the CDR3: TGTGCCAGCAGCTTCCTCGATGAGCGGTTCTTC.

The genes are TRBV24-1 and TRBJ1-1; the match to TRBD1 covers 8 bases. CDR1 is KGHDR, CDR2 SFDVKD, per germline. The CDR3 covers 15 residues. V lost 5 bases, J lost 3 bases, and 7 bases stayed unmatched. DNA of the CDR3: TGTGCCACCAGTGGCTCAGGGGGCGCGGACACTGAAGCTTTCTTT. This sequence encodes CATSGSGGADTEAFF.

V usage is TRBV6-5 and J usage is TRBJ2-7; a weak D match, TRBD2 (5 bases). Per germline, CDR1 MNHEY and CDR2 SVGAGI. The CDR3 has 14 amino acids. In nucleotides, the CDR3 is TGTACCACCCGAAGGACGACTACGTCCTACGAGCAGTACTTC. It encodes CTTRRTTTSYEQYF.

This clonotype was observed once. CDR3: CAASAVLSTDTQYF. CDR3 DNA sequence: TGTGCCGCCTCGGCAGTCCTTAGCACAGATACGCAGTATTTT. The chain links TRBV28 to TRBJ2-3, with unresolved D. V was pared by 11 bases and J by 0 bases, with 15 bases between. Germline values: CDR1 MDHEN, CDR2 SYDVKM. The CDR3 sequence is 14 residues long. The entire variable domain, with the rest obtained from reference TRBV28 and TRBJ2-3, is as follows: DVKVTQSSRYLVKRTGEKVFLECVQDMDHENMFWYRQDPGLGLRLIYFSYDVKMKEKGDIPEGYSVSREKKERFSLILESASTNQTSMYLCAASAVLSTDTQYFGPGTRLTVL.

This clonotype was seen more than once but under ten times. V usage is TRBV10-3 and J usage is TRBJ2-7, with D possibly matching TRBD1 (5 bases). CDR1 is ENHRY and CDR2 is SYGVKD in the germline V gene. The germline V and J ends were trimmed by 2 bases and 3 bases, with 17 bases remaining between them. The CDR3 consists of 16 residues. The CDR3 protein is CAISERSETDHYEQYF. The CDR3 region has the DNA TGTGCCATCAGTGAGAGATCGGAGACAGACCACTACGAGCAGTACTTC.

The chain joins TRBV10-3 to TRBJ2-4, with TRBD1 matching 7 bases. The J call is uncertain, as TRBJ2-5 better fits the DNA end. Germline loops: CDR1 ENHRY, CDR2 SYGVKD. This CDR3 is 14 amino acids long. The CDR3 spells CAISSGQFFETQYF. The CDR3 DNA is TGTGCCATCAGCTCGGGACAGTTTTTTGAGACCCAGTACTTC.

This clonotype was found a few times. The chain links TRBV5-1 to TRBJ2-3, with 7 bases matching TRBD2. Germline V lookup: CDR1 SGHRS, CDR2 YFSETQ. V shed 3 bases, J shed 0 bases, and the junction held 4 bases outside the gene matches. The CDR3 length is 15 residues. The CDR3 DNA sequence: TGCGCCAGCAGCTGGGGGACTATGAGCACAGATACGCAGTATTTT. Amino acids: CASSWGTMSTDTQYF.

Turning to this clonotype: Sequence at one end of the junction differs from germline and may be a read error. CDR3 loop: CSICIQGNTEAFF. In DNA form, the CDR3 reads TGCAGCATTTGCATCCAGGGAAACACTGAAGCCTTCTTT. The chain employs TRBV29-1 and TRBJ1-1, with a possible D match to TRBD1 (5 bases). Germline V CDR1 and CDR2: SQVTM, ANQGSEA. The CDR3 has 13 amino acids.

The chain is built from TRBV29-1 and TRBJ2-7; D possibly uses TRBD1 or TRBD2 (5 bases each). The V end was cut by 5 bases, the J end by 5 bases, with 16 bases between. Looked up from germline, CDR1 is SQVTM and CDR2 is ANQGSEA. The CDR3 is 13 residues long. The CDR3 DNA reads as TGCAGCGTTTCTGGGGGTTTAAGGAACGAGCAGTACTTC. This sequence encodes CSVSGGLRNEQYF.

The CDR3 bases are TGTGCCAGCAGTTCCCCGGGGGTATGGAGCAATCAGCCCCAGCATTTT. Protein sequence: CASSSPGVWSNQPQHF. The chain carries TRBV12-3 or TRBV12-4 and TRBJ1-5; possibly TRBD1 for D (5 bases). The V end lost 4 bases, the J end lost 1 base, and 14 bases lay between the germline ends. CDR3 length: 16 residues.

The sample holds one count of this clonotype. The rearrangement uses TRBV5-1 and TRBJ2-1, with 9 bases that match TRBD1. Unmatched junction bases numbered 8, after V lost 3 bases and J lost 4 bases. Germline values: CDR1 SGHRS, CDR2 YFSETQ. This CDR3 has 16 amino acids. CDR3 bases: TGCGCCAGCAGCTCTATGGGACAGGGCCTTTACAATGAGCAGTTCTTC. It encodes CASSSMGQGLYNEQFF.

There are a few counts of this clonotype. The rearrangement links TRBV10-3 to TRBJ1-2; 10 positions agree with TRBD1. This CDR3 is 16 amino acids long. Germline V gene data show CDR1 as ENHRY and CDR2 as SYGVKD. V lost 4 bases and J lost 7; bases outside the gene matches: 12. As DNA, the CDR3 is TGTGCCATCAGTGTAACCGGGACAGGGGCTTCTTTTGGCTACACCTTC. It encodes CAISVTGTGASFGYTF.

This sequence joins TRBV7-9 and TRBJ2-1; D remains unclear. Germline-derived CDR1 and CDR2 are SEHNR and FQNEAQ (reference sequence). V lost 3 bases, J lost 9 bases, and 15 bases lay in between. The CDR3 runs to 14 residues. The CDR3 DNA reads TGTGCCAGCAGCTTCGCTCCCCAGTCGGCTGAGCAGTTCTTC. Its protein product is CASSFAPQSAEQFF.

This clonotype was seen only a few times. This rearrangement joins TRBV6-5 to TRBJ2-1; TRBD2 matches at 7 bases. The CDR3 extends over 17 amino acids. The V gene end was trimmed by 0 bases and the J gene end by 0 bases; junction bases not matched to a gene: 5. Germline assignment: CDR1 MNHEY and CDR2 SVGAGI. CDR3 sequence: CASSYSGGYSSYNEQFF. CDR3 sequence (DNA): TGTGCCAGCAGTTACTCGGGAGGGTATAGCTCCTACAATGAGCAGTTCTTC.

This sequence joins TRBV25-1 and TRBJ2-6; D not resolved. The CDR3 loop spans 19 amino acids. In germline, CDR1 is MGHDK, CDR2 SYGVNS. V was trimmed by 0 bases and J by 0 bases, leaving 15 bases between them. The chain's CDR3 is CASSEYFGPEPSGANVLTF. The CDR3 coding sequence is TGTGCCAGCAGTGAATATTTCGGACCTGAACCCTCTGGGGCCAACGTCCTGACTTTC.

This clonotype was seen only a few times. The J gene is TRBJ2-5, the V gene TRBV29-1; D remains unclear. Trimming removed 8 bases at V and 4 bases at J, with 14 bases between. The CDR3 is 12 amino acids. Germline loops: CDR1 SQVTM, CDR2 ANQGSEA. CDR3 in amino acids: CSTRWAGETQYF. In DNA form, the CDR3 reads TGCAGCACCCGCTGGGCAGGAGAGACCCAGTACTTC.

The chain joins TRBV20-1 to TRBJ1-4; no clear D. Germline V lookup: CDR1 DFQATT, CDR2 SNEGSKA (reference sequence). V was trimmed by 0 bases and J by 8 bases, leaving 10 bases between them. The CDR3 runs 13 residues. The CDR3 loop is CSARDPGPEKLFF. The DNA for the CDR3 is TGCAGTGCTAGAGATCCCGGCCCAGAAAAACTGTTTTTT.

V gene TRBV27 combines with J gene TRBJ2-3, with a tentative D call TRBD2 (6 bases). This CDR3 spans 15 amino acids. The germline V gene encodes CDR1 MNHEY and CDR2 SMNVEV (reference sequence). The V end was cut by 8 bases, the J end by 2 bases, with 17 bases between. CDR3 bases: TGTGCCAGCCGGGGAGCGGGTGCCTACACAGATACGCAGTATTTT. Encoded protein: CASRGAGAYTDTQYF.

In this sample, this clonotype turned up a few times. An end of the junction does not agree with germline; a read error may underlie this. V is TRBV9 and J is TRBJ1-2; TRBD1 matches 7 bases. CDR1 is SGDLS and CDR2 is YYNGEE in the germline V gene. The CDR3 totals 14 residues. CDR3 protein: CASSDDRVNYGYTF. CDR3 in DNA: TGCGCCAGCAGTGACGACAGGGTTAACTATGGCTACACCTTC.

This clonotype appeared a few times. The chain joins TRBV29-1 to TRBJ2-1; TRBD2 agrees at 10 bases. The V gene's germline CDR1 is SQVTM and CDR2 ANQGSEA. Trimming removed 6 bases from V and 4 bases from J; junction bases left unmatched: 6. This CDR3 is 14 amino acids long. The CDR3 coding sequence is TGCAGCGTAGTAGGGACTAGCGATTACAATGAGCAGTTCTTC. Amino acid sequence: CSVVGTSDYNEQFF.

This chain connects TRBV7-9 to TRBJ1-2, with D perhaps TRBD1 (6 bases). CDR1 SEHNR and CDR2 FQNEAQ come from the germline V gene (reference sequence). The CDR3 extends over 14 amino acids. Trimming pared 6 bases from V and 1 base from J, leaving 12 bases between. Here the CDR3 DNA reads TGTGCCAGCAGGGAAGGACAGTATAACTATGGCTACACCTTC. It translates to CASREGQYNYGYTF.

The V and J genes are TRBV28 and TRBJ2-2; possible D gene TRBD1, 5 bases. The CDR3 contains 14 residues. Trimming took off 3 bases at V and 4 bases at J, with 9 bases between the two ends. CDR1 and CDR2 from the germline V gene are MDHEN and SYDVKM. This chain's CDR3 is CASSLGQVTGELFF. CDR3 DNA: TGTGCCAGCAGTTTGGGGCAGGTCACCGGGGAGCTGTTTTTT.

The chain combines TRBV3-1 with TRBJ2-5; 9 bases map to TRBD1. Matching the DNA end better, TRBJ2-7 makes the J call doubtful. The CDR3 length is 14 residues. Germline CDR1 reads LGHDT; CDR2 reads YNNKEL (reference sequence). The CDR3 loop reads CASRFGTGWSEQYF. Here the CDR3 DNA reads TGTGCCAGCAGATTCGGGACAGGGTGGAGCGAGCAGTACTTC.

This clonotype was seen a few times. The V and J genes are TRBV7-2 and TRBJ1-4; unclear D gene. Looked up from germline, CDR1 is SGHTA and CDR2 is FQGNSA. The ends were cut back, 4 bases at V and 0 bases at J, with 9 bases in the middle. This CDR3 is 15 amino acids long. CDR3 DNA sequence: TGTGCCAGCAGCTCCTACACAGCAACTAATGAAAAACTGTTTTTT. Amino acid sequence: CASSSYTATNEKLFF.